This T cell receptor (beta chain) was profiled in a study of cytomegalovirus exposure and HLA in healthy donors. Worth noting for this clone: Its specificity is not known.

This CDR3 has 16 amino acids. Germline CDR1 reads SGHKS; CDR2 reads YYEKEE (reference sequence). J was trimmed by 3 bases and V by 7 bases; bases with no gene match: 10. Notes on the study in general: Reportedly, a later analysis found an Asian-associated ancestry cluster had fewer N-insertions than the roughly 670-donor mean. An analysis done earlier found most TCR beta V segments productive about 90% or about 30% of the time. V- and J-gene trimming of TCR beta was linked (in a later analysis) to a missense DCLRE1C variant.

60 Vbeta and 13 Jbeta primers were used in PCR. Some clones are missing from TCRdb's copy, which holds only in-frame ones; the method was immunoSEQ multiplex PCR. The sample lists approximately 140,000 clones; around 72% were seen once. This sequence originates from a woman aged 40 to 50 in good health and CMV-seronegative. V and J are TRBV5-5 and TRBJ1-2; 12 bases agree with TRBD1. Sequenced input: PBMCs. CDR3 region: CASSWDRGRLHYGYTF. Here the CDR3 DNA reads TGTGCCAGCTCTTGGGACAGGGGGCGTTTGCACTATGGCTACACCTTC.